The T cell receptor beta chain described here comes from a study of Ad26.COV2.S vaccination and SARS-CoV-2 variants. For the study at large: Once, or twice with 56 days between doses, Ad26.COV2.S was given intramuscularly. Study findings and constraints: Spike-specific TCR breadth was greater after Ad26.COV2.S than placebo. It is possible that the TCR breadth and depth analyses underestimated the total T cell responses.

Profiled with immunoSEQ multiplex PCR; TCRdb holds only in-frame clones, not every one. The sample contains some 460,000 clones, 89% of which appear only once. This CDR3 comprises 17 residues. With V trimmed by 5 bases and J by 2 bases, 8 bases remained unmatched. Germline CDR1 SGHTA, CDR2 FQGNSA. This clone was recorded only once. The antigen is undetermined. Treatment in this sample: some 20 received Ad26.COV2.S at low or high dose, single or two shots; 5 received placebo; per-sample allocation not given. Repertoires come from day 63 after the first vaccine or placebo injection. The study used a vaccine consisting of an Ad26 vector that expressed Wuhan-strain SARS-CoV-2 spike.

The TCR sequence derives from a person aged 18-65 years who received the Ad26.COV2.S COVID-19 vaccine or a placebo. The sample was peripheral blood, taken in a trial of Ad26.COV2.S vaccine versus placebo. The V call is TRBV7-2, the J call TRBJ2-6, with 8 positions matching TRBD1. The CDR3 loop reads CASSTRQGRTGANVLTF. The CDR3 DNA sequence: TGTGCCAGCAGCACCCGACAGGGGCGGACTGGGGCCAACGTCCTGACTTTC.